What follows are 29 T cell receptor beta chains derived from one specimen sequenced in a study of cytomegalovirus exposure and HLA in healthy donors. The PCR employed 60 Vbeta primers together with 13 Jbeta primers. Assay used: immunoSEQ multiplex PCR; TCRdb lists only in-frame clones, some missing. The sample consists of some 130,000 clones, 70% to 80% of them appearing once. Sequencing was carried out using PBMCs. These receptors all stem from a man aged 35 to 55 in good health and CMV-seropositive.

The chain joins TRBV7-9 to TRBJ1-5; TRBD1 aligns across 10 bases. The length of the CDR3 is 17 residues. Losses at the gene ends were 4 bases for V and 0 bases for J; bases not matched to a gene: 6. CDR1 and CDR2 (germline): SEHNR, FQNEAQ (reference sequence). The CDR3 reads CASSYWTGGYSNQPQHF. The CDR3 nucleotides are TGTGCCAGCAGCTACTGGACAGGGGGTTATAGCAATCAGCCCCAGCATTTT.

This rearrangement joins TRBV18 to TRBJ2-5, with D possibly matching TRBD1 (6 bases). CDR3 length: 14 amino acids. Trimming shortened V by 1 base and J by 4 bases, and 10 bases separated the two germline ends. From germline, CDR1 is KGHSH and CDR2 LQKENI. The CDR3 here is CASSPQQGVETQYF. In DNA, the CDR3 is TGTGCCAGCTCACCACAACAGGGTGTAGAGACCCAGTACTTC.

This clone was seen only once. V is TRBV4-1 and J is TRBJ2-3; D might be TRBD2 (5 bases). The CDR3 length is 20 residues. Germline assignment: CDR1 MGHRA and CDR2 YSYEKL. The ends were cut back, 2 bases at V and 0 bases at J, with 24 bases in the middle. The chain's CDR3 is CASSQFGPPRGQLSTDTQYF. The DNA for the CDR3 is TGCGCCAGCAGCCAATTCGGGCCTCCCCGGGGTCAGCTCAGCACAGATACGCAGTATTTT.

In this sample, this clone turned up a few times. V usage is TRBV10-3 and J usage is TRBJ2-5, with no clear D. V lost 4 bases and J 5 bases, leaving 8 bases between the germline ends. The CDR3 is made up of 12 amino acids. Germline V gene lookup returns CDR1 ENHRY and CDR2 SYGVKD. The CDR3 reads CAISGGQETQYF. The CDR3 DNA reads TGTGCCATCAGTGGTGGGCAGGAGACCCAGTACTTC.

The chain recombines TRBV5-4 with TRBJ2-7; D unresolved. Germline V gene data show CDR1 as SGHNT and CDR2 as YYREEE (reference sequence). V lost 0 bases and J lost 4, with 5 bases in between. The CDR3 sequence is 12 residues long. The CDR3 loop reads CASSLDGYEQYF. The CDR3 DNA follows: TGTGCCAGCAGCTTGGACGGTTACGAGCAGTACTTC.

The chain joins TRBV10-3 to TRBJ1-3, with TRBD1 matching 7 bases. The length of the CDR3 is 15 residues. Germline CDR1 reads ENHRY; CDR2 reads SYGVKD. After removal of 9 bases from V and 0 bases from J, the junction contained 8 bases not matched to a gene. CDR3 DNA sequence: TGTGCCATAACCGGGACAGCCGGCTCTGGAAACACCATATATTTT. Translating it yields CAITGTAGSGNTIYF.

This clone appeared a single time. The genes are TRBV19 and TRBJ1-6, with D possibly TRBD1 on 6 matching bases. Trimming removed 0 bases from V and 10 bases from J, with 7 bases in between. The germline CDR1 and CDR2 sequences are LNHDA and SQIVND (reference sequence). This CDR3 has 13 residues. CDR3 region: CASSIDRGSPLHF. In DNA, the CDR3 is TGTGCCAGTAGTATAGACAGGGGCTCACCCCTCCACTTT.

V is TRBV6-5 and J is TRBJ1-1, with a weak D call TRBD1 (5 bases). Germline-derived CDR1 and CDR2 are MNHEY and SVGAGI. V lost 0 bases to trimming and J lost 4 bases, with 12 bases between them. The CDR3 sequence is 15 residues long. The DNA for the CDR3 is TGTGCCAGCAGTTACTCGTCGCGCGGGGGCACTGAAGCTTTCTTT. This translates into CASSYSSRGGTEAFF.

V usage is TRBV28 and J usage is TRBJ1-2, with 7 nucleotides matching TRBD1. With 4 bases clipped from V and 5 bases from J, the junction kept 7 bases outside the gene matches. Germline V lookup: CDR1 MDHEN, CDR2 SYDVKM. This CDR3 region has 14 residues. CDR3 sequence reads: CASSSWTGGYGYTF. The CDR3 nucleotides are TGTGCCAGCAGTTCCTGGACAGGCGGTTATGGCTACACCTTC.

CDR3 DNA sequence: TGTGCCACCAGCAGAGATCCCGAGCCTAGAGCCGATACGCAGTATTTT. Translating gives CATSRDPEPRADTQYF. The chain combines TRBV15 with TRBJ2-3; D remains unclear. The germline V and J ends were trimmed by 0 bases and 6 bases, with 16 bases remaining between them. The CDR3 is 16 residues long. Per the germline V gene, CDR1 is LNHNV and CDR2 is YYDKDF (reference sequence).

The chain joins TRBV30 to TRBJ2-1; the match to TRBD2 covers 9 bases. V dropped 0 bases and J dropped 7; count of bases not matched to a gene: 4. CDR3 length: 14 amino acids. Germline assignment: CDR1 GTSNPN and CDR2 SVGIG (reference sequence). CDR3 in DNA: TGTGCCTGGAGTGTGCGGGGGGGCTATAATGAGCAGTTCTTC. Its translation: CAWSVRGGYNEQFF.

The chain couples TRBV29-1 to TRBJ2-5; 8 bases match TRBD2. Losses at the gene ends were 3 bases for V and 5 bases for J; bases not matched to a gene: 11. The germline V gene encodes CDR1 SQVTM and CDR2 ANQGSEA. CDR3 length: 15 residues. As DNA, the CDR3 is TGCAGCGTTGATGATACGGGAGGGCCCTCGGAGACCCAGTACTTC. Protein product: CSVDDTGGPSETQYF.

The rearrangement uses TRBV6-4 and TRBJ2-1; a weak D match, TRBD1 (6 bases). Germline assignment: CDR1 MRHNA and CDR2 SNTAGT. The V end lost 5 bases, the J end lost 0 bases, and 11 bases lay between the germline ends. CDR3 length: 15 amino acids. CDR3 residues: CASSKTGSSYNEQFF. Written as DNA, the CDR3 is TGTGCCAGCAGTAAAACAGGGTCCTCCTACAATGAGCAGTTCTTC.

The V and J genes are TRBV18 and TRBJ1-1, with D maybe TRBD1 (6 bases). Between the trimmed V and J ends, which lost 3 bases and 4 bases, there was a span of 12 bases. CDR3 size: 14 residues. Germline-derived CDR1 and CDR2 are KGHSH and LQKENI. The DNA of the CDR3 is TGTGCCAGCTCACCTGGGGGCGCGGGCACTGAAGCTTTCTTT. Its protein product is CASSPGGAGTEAFF.

The chain has TRBV25-1 and TRBJ1-2; 12 bases fit TRBD1. The V gene's germline CDR1 is MGHDK and CDR2 SYGVNS. This CDR3 comprises 15 residues. V gave up 2 bases and J gave up 6 bases; unmatched junction bases: 4. CDR3 amino acids: CASSEAGTGGNGYTF. The CDR3 coding sequence is TGTGCCAGCAGTGAAGCCGGGACAGGGGGCAATGGCTACACCTTC.

This chain joins TRBV5-1 and TRBJ2-7; TRBD1 agrees at 7 bases. Germline V lookup: CDR1 SGHRS, CDR2 YFSETQ. Germline trimming cut 1 base from V and 5 bases from J; bases unmatched to any gene: 6. The CDR3 loop spans 14 amino acids. CDR3 residues: CASSLSGQANEQYF. DNA for the CDR3: TGCGCCAGCAGCTTGAGTGGACAGGCCAACGAGCAGTACTTC. The variable domain in full, completed from reference TRBV5-1 and TRBJ2-7, reads KAGVTQTPRYLIKTRGQQVTLSCSPISGHRSVSWYQQTPGQGLQFLFEYFSETQRNKGNFPGRFSGRQFSNSRSEMNVSTLELGDSALYLCASSLSGQANEQYFGPGTRLTVT.

The chain recombines TRBV4-1 with TRBJ2-3; no definite D call. Germline-derived CDR1 and CDR2 are MGHRA and YSYEKL. This CDR3 is built from 13 residues. V was shortened by 4 bases and J by 3 bases, with 8 bases between the two germline ends. This CDR3 is CASSRSRTDTQYF. The CDR3 nucleotides are TGCGCCAGCAGCCGCTCACGGACAGATACGCAGTATTTT.

The V call is TRBV29-1, the J call TRBJ2-7; D may be TRBD2 (6 bases). The ends were cut back, 7 bases at V and 0 bases at J, with 16 bases in the middle. CDR1 and CDR2 from the germline V gene are SQVTM and ANQGSEA. The CDR3 has 14 residues. CDR3 nucleotides: TGCAGCGCCGCCGAGCTGCGGGGCTCCTACGAGCAGTACTTC. This sequence encodes CSAAELRGSYEQYF.

The genes are TRBV12-5 and TRBJ2-5, with D maybe TRBD2 (6 bases). Trimming pared 7 bases from V and 5 bases from J, leaving 20 bases between. Germline loops: CDR1 LGHNT, CDR2 FRNRAP. This CDR3 region has 15 residues. The CDR3 protein is CASAPALGGWETQYF. The DNA for the CDR3 is TGTGCTAGTGCCCCCGCCCTGGGAGGATGGGAGACCCAGTACTTC.

This clone has a handful of counts. The chain employs TRBV5-5 and TRBJ2-1; weak D call: TRBD2 (5 bases). Germline V gene lookup returns CDR1 SGHKS and CDR2 YYEKEE (reference sequence). The CDR3 is made up of 13 amino acids. V was trimmed by 1 base and J by 3 bases, leaving 5 bases between them. The CDR3 DNA follows: TGTGCCAGCAGCTTGACTAGCTACAATGAGCAGTTCTTC. This codes for CASSLTSYNEQFF.

The chain couples TRBV6-1 to TRBJ2-1; 11 bases match TRBD2. Germline loops: CDR1 MNHNS, CDR2 SASEGT. V lost 3 bases, J lost 0 bases, and 7 bases stayed unmatched. This CDR3 has 18 amino acids. This CDR3 reads CASSDVSSGRFSYNEQFF. The CDR3 region has the DNA TGTGCCAGCAGTGATGTGTCTAGCGGGAGGTTCTCCTACAATGAGCAGTTCTTC.

CDR3 sequence (DNA): TGTGCCATCAGTTACCTACAGGGGGGCCCCTACGAGCAGTACTTC. Residues: CAISYLQGGPYEQYF. This sequence joins TRBV10-3 and TRBJ2-7; 8 positions agree with TRBD1. Germline trimming cut 5 bases from V and 2 bases from J; bases unmatched to any gene: 8. Germline values: CDR1 ENHRY, CDR2 SYGVKD. The CDR3 length is 15 residues.

The gene calls are TRBV30 and TRBJ2-3; 8 positions agree with TRBD2. The CDR3 covers 13 residues. Trimming removed 3 bases from V and 6 bases from J; junction bases left unmatched: 5. Germline V lookup: CDR1 GTSNPN, CDR2 SVGIG (reference sequence). As DNA, the CDR3 is TGTGCCTGGAGCGCACTAGCGGCCGATACGCAGTATTTT. Translation gives CAWSALAADTQYF.

The CDR3 DNA reads TGCGCCAGCAGCTTCGATCGGGACTACTCCTACAATGAGCAGTTCTTC. Residues: CASSFDRDYSYNEQFF. V is TRBV5-1 and J is TRBJ2-1; 7 bases map to TRBD2. V shed 2 bases, J shed 0 bases, and the junction held 5 bases outside the gene matches. The V gene's germline CDR1 is SGHRS and CDR2 YFSETQ. The CDR3 consists of 16 residues.

This clone was counted a few times. The genes are TRBV6-6 and TRBJ2-7, with TRBD1 matching 9 bases. The CDR3 spans 15 residues. The germline V gene encodes CDR1 MNHNY and CDR2 SVGAGI (reference sequence). The junction had 6 bases not matched to a gene; V was cut back by 2 bases and J by 4 bases. CDR3 protein: CASSYPGQGGYEQYF. The CDR3 DNA sequence: TGTGCCAGCAGTTACCCGGGACAGGGAGGTTACGAGCAGTACTTC.

The chain couples TRBV7-2 to TRBJ1-4, with D possibly being TRBD1 (6 bases). The CDR3 consists of 17 residues. Germline CDR1 and CDR2: SGHTA and FQGNSA. V was clipped by 3 bases and J by 8 bases, with 22 bases between them. CDR3 loop: CASSFSPLGGAGEKLFF. For the CDR3, the DNA is TGTGCCAGCAGCTTTTCCCCCCTAGGGGGGGCAGGGGAAAAACTGTTTTTT.

The chain links TRBV19 to TRBJ2-1; TRBD2 might be the D (7 bases). Trimming stripped 7 bases from V and 13 bases from J, with 23 bases between. Germline V gene lookup returns CDR1 LNHDA and CDR2 SQIVND (reference sequence). CDR3 length equals 14 residues. The CDR3 DNA is TGTGCCAGTAAGGGGGGGGGTAGACAAGGAAAACAGTTCTTC. Translating it yields CASKGGGRQGKQFF.

The V gene is TRBV7-9, the J gene TRBJ1-5, with D hard to call. V shed 1 base and J shed 3 bases, with 10 bases lying between them. Germline V lookup: CDR1 SEHNR, CDR2 FQNEAQ (reference sequence). CDR3 size: 15 residues. The CDR3 region is CASSLVGGVNQPQHF. The CDR3, as DNA: TGTGCCAGCAGCTTAGTAGGTGGAGTCAATCAGCCCCAGCATTTT.

The genes are TRBV18 and TRBJ2-1, with TRBD2 matching 9 bases. The CDR3 is 14 amino acids. V lost 0 bases to trimming and J lost 11 bases; unmatched junction nucleotides: 5. CDR1 KGHSH and CDR2 LQKENI come from the germline V gene. CDR3 DNA sequence: TGTGCCAGCTCACCACCGAGCCTAGCGGGAAAGCAGTTCTTC. Translated: CASSPPSLAGKQFF.